Below are 18 T cell receptor beta chains sequenced from a single sample in a study of T cell responses to AZD1222 COVID-19 vaccine. TCRdb's copy holds only in-frame clones and misses some; the assay was immunoSEQ multiplex PCR. The sample includes tens of thousands of clones, 92% of them seen just once. Source: peripheral blood, taken 28 days after the second AZD1222 dose. Every receptor here comes from an adult who received the AZD1222 COVID-19 vaccine.

The CDR3 DNA reads as TGTGCCAGCAGCTTAGGGGGACAGGCGTCCTATGGCTACACCTTC. This gives the protein CASSLGGQASYGYTF. The chain recombines TRBV7-2 with TRBJ1-2; 8 bases align to TRBD1. The CDR3 is 15 amino acids. Unmatched junction bases numbered 5, after V lost 1 base and J lost 4 bases. The germline gives CDR1 SGHTA, CDR2 FQGNSA.

This clone has a single count. The chain employs TRBV7-8 and TRBJ1-6; D unclear. The CDR3 covers 15 residues. In germline, CDR1 is SGHVS, CDR2 FQNEAQ. The ends were cut back, 1 base at V and 8 bases at J, with 12 bases in the middle. The CDR3 spells CASSLVTESHSPLHF. Written as DNA, the CDR3 is TGTGCCAGCAGCTTAGTCACAGAGTCCCATTCACCCCTCCACTTT.

The gene calls are TRBV30 and TRBJ2-5, with 10 bases that match TRBD1. Germline assignment: CDR1 GTSNPN and CDR2 SVGIG (reference sequence). The length of the CDR3 is 13 residues. J lost 3 bases, V lost 7 bases, and 5 bases had no gene match. The CDR3 sequence is CALDRGFEETQYF. CDR3 nucleotides: TGTGCCTTGGACAGGGGGTTCGAAGAGACCCAGTACTTC. Looking up the rest from reference TRBV30 and TRBJ2-5 gives the full variable domain: SQTIHQWPATLVQPVGSPLSLECTVEGTSNPNLYWYRQAAGRGLQLLFYSVGIGQISSEVPQNLSASRPQDRQFILSSKKLLLSDSGFYLCALDRGFEETQYFGPGTRLLVL.

The chain uses TRBV30 and TRBJ2-1; 8 positions agree with TRBD1. V dropped 7 bases and J dropped 4; count of bases not matched to a gene: 9. Germline assignment: CDR1 GTSNPN and CDR2 SVGIG (reference sequence). The CDR3 sequence is 14 residues long. The CDR3 reads CASTGTGVYNEQFF. CDR3 bases: TGTGCCTCGACCGGGACAGGAGTATACAATGAGCAGTTCTTC.

This chain links TRBV28 with TRBJ2-3; no definite D call. The ends were cut back, 4 bases at V and 1 base at J, with 12 bases in the middle. CDR3 length equals 15 residues. Germline values: CDR1 MDHEN, CDR2 SYDVKM. The CDR3 here is CASSSPPSGTDTQYF. The CDR3 DNA reads TGTGCCAGCAGTTCCCCCCCCTCCGGCACAGATACGCAGTATTTT.

The chain carries TRBV6-5 and TRBJ1-1; D call uncertain. The CDR3 covers 13 residues. Germline CDR1 reads MNHEY; CDR2 reads SVGAGI. The V gene lost 0 bases and the J gene lost 11 bases, with 13 bases spanning the gap. The CDR3 here is CASSYSRAIEAFF. The CDR3 DNA reads TGTGCCAGCAGTTACTCGAGAGCTATTGAGGCTTTCTTT.

The chain joins TRBV7-2 to TRBJ2-2; D is uncertain. Trimming took 5 bases from V and 5 from J, leaving 15 bases between them. The CDR3 contains 15 residues. The germline CDR1 and CDR2 sequences are SGHTA and FQGNSA. Written as DNA, the CDR3 is TGTGCCAGCAGCCTCGAGCCCCGGTGGACCGGGGAGCTGTTTTTT. It translates to CASSLEPRWTGELFF.

This clone was detected only a few times. V and J are TRBV2 and TRBJ1-1; D uncertain. This CDR3 contains 12 residues. V was shortened by 0 bases and J by 7 bases, with 6 bases between the two germline ends. Germline-derived CDR1 and CDR2 are SNHLY and FYNNEI. Here the CDR3 DNA reads TGTGCCAGCAGTGAAGCAGGGATTGAAGCTTTCTTT. It translates to CASSEAGIEAFF.

This rearrangement joins TRBV30 to TRBJ2-3, with 9 bases identical to TRBD2. V was pared by 4 bases and J by 4 bases, with 3 bases of the junction left unmatched. The germline CDR1 and CDR2 sequences are GTSNPN and SVGIG (reference sequence). The CDR3 runs 13 residues. The CDR3 here is CAWTAGGPDTQYF. The CDR3 nucleotides read TGTGCCTGGACTGCGGGGGGGCCAGATACGCAGTATTTT.

The chain uses TRBV19 and TRBJ2-1, with D maybe TRBD2 (6 bases). CDR3 length equals 13 residues. Trimming took off 7 bases at V and 4 bases at J, with 11 bases between the two ends. Looked up from germline, CDR1 is LNHDA and CDR2 is SQIVND (reference sequence). CDR3 amino acids: CASMISGYNEQFF. DNA of the CDR3: TGTGCCAGTATGATTAGCGGATACAATGAGCAGTTCTTC. The complete variable domain, with remaining parts taken from reference TRBV19 and TRBJ2-1, reads DGGITQSPKYLFRKEGQNVTLSCEQNLNHDAMYWYRQDPGQGLRLIYYSQIVNDFQKGDIAEGYSVSREKKESFPLTVTSAQKNPTAFYLCASMISGYNEQFFGPGTRLTVL.

The V gene is TRBV14, the J gene TRBJ2-1; D not certain. V lost 5 bases to trimming and J lost 1 base, with 6 bases between them. Germline CDR1 is SGHDN and CDR2 is FVKESK. CDR3 length: 13 amino acids. Here the CDR3 DNA reads TGTGCCAGCAGCTCATATTCCTACAATGAGCAGTTCTTC. Its translation is CASSSYSYNEQFF.

V is TRBV28 and J is TRBJ1-5, with no clear D. Germline V CDR1 and CDR2: MDHEN, SYDVKM. The V end was cut by 5 bases, the J end by 0 bases, with 8 bases between. This CDR3 region has 14 residues. The CDR3 DNA sequence: TGTGCCAGCAGTCCCGGGGATAGCAATCAGCCCCAGCATTTT. Translated, it gives CASSPGDSNQPQHF.

This clone came up a few times. The chain couples TRBV7-2 to TRBJ1-2; a weak D match, TRBD1 (6 bases). From germline, CDR1 is SGHTA and CDR2 FQGNSA. Trimming pared 4 bases from V and 5 bases from J, leaving 14 bases between. This CDR3 has 14 residues. CDR3 sequence (DNA): TGTGCCAGCAGCTACCAGGGGCGTTCGTATGGCTACACCTTC. Translation gives CASSYQGRSYGYTF. Looking up the rest from reference TRBV7-2 and TRBJ1-2 gives the full variable domain: GAGVSQSPSNKVTEKGKDVELRCDPISGHTALYWYRQSLGQGLEFLIYFQGNSAPDKSGLPSDRFSAERTGGSVSTLTIQRTQQEDSAVYLCASSYQGRSYGYTFGSGTRLTVV.

The chain joins TRBV19 to TRBJ1-3; D unresolved. Germline V gene sequence: CDR1 LNHDA, CDR2 SQIVND (reference sequence). Deletions cut 3 bases from V and 0 bases from J, with 9 bases between. The CDR3 runs to 15 residues. The CDR3 protein is CASSIFLNSGNTIYF. CDR3 nucleotides: TGTGCCAGTAGTATTTTCCTTAACTCTGGAAACACCATATATTTT.

The chain has TRBV6-5 and TRBJ1-2; D remains ambiguous. The CDR3 runs 13 residues. CDR1 and CDR2 (germline): MNHEY, SVGAGI. V was trimmed by 5 bases and J by 6 bases, leaving 13 bases between them. DNA for the CDR3: TGTGCCAGCAGTCGGACCGAGTTCGATGGCTACACCTTC. Protein product: CASSRTEFDGYTF.

The chain couples TRBV29-1 to TRBJ1-5; the match to TRBD1 covers 9 bases. Germline V gene sequence: CDR1 SQVTM, CDR2 ANQGSEA. The V gene end was trimmed by 7 bases and the J gene end by 4 bases; junction bases not matched to a gene: 2. The CDR3 extends over 12 amino acids. DNA of the CDR3: TGCAGCGCCGGACAGGGGAATCAGCCCCAGCATTTT. Translation: CSAGQGNQPQHF.

The genes are TRBV4-3 and TRBJ1-5, with D unresolved. The CDR3 sequence is 13 residues long. V lost 0 bases to trimming and J lost 6 bases, with 6 bases between them. Germline V gene sequence: CDR1 LGHNA, CDR2 YSLEER. In nucleotides, the CDR3 is TGCGCCAGCAGCCAAGATAGACTTCAGCCCCAGCATTTT. Its translation is CASSQDRLQPQHF.

The chain combines TRBV28 with TRBJ1-2; 7 bases are a match to TRBD1. The CDR3 runs to 19 residues. CDR1 and CDR2 (germline): MDHEN, SYDVKM. With 4 bases clipped from V and 2 bases from J, the junction kept 19 bases outside the gene matches. The CDR3 sequence is CASSSGGGLDRVVNYGYTF. The CDR3 DNA is TGTGCCAGCAGTTCAGGAGGGGGGCTCGACAGGGTGGTAAACTATGGCTACACCTTC.